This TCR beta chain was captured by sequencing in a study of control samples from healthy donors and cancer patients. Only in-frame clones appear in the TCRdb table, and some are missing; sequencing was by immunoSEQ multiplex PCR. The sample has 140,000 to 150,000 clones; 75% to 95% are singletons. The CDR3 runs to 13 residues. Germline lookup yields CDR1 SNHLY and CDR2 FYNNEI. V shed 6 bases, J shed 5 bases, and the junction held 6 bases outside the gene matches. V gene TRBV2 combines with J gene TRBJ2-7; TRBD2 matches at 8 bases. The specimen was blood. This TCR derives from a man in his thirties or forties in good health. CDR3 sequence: CASRPAGVDEQYF. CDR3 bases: TGTGCCAGCAGGCCAGCGGGGGTCGACGAGCAGTACTTC. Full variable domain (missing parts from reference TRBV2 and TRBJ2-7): EPEVTQTPSHQVTQMGQEVILRCVPISNHLYFYWYRQILGQKVEFLVSFYNNEISEKSEIFDDQFSVERPDGSNFTLKIRSTKLEDSAMYFCASRPAGVDEQYFGPGTRLTVT.